This record covers a single TCR beta chain. The CDR3 consists of 15 residues. CDR1 MNHNS and CDR2 SASEGT come from the germline V gene. Unmatched junction bases numbered 5, after V lost 3 bases and J lost 3 bases. Participants, about 18 to 100 years old, spanned around 25 US areas. Cohort placement rested on clinical history that participants reported themselves. What the recovered Cohort 3 donors had was two negative PCRs, clearance, or symptom resolution. This sample is part of a study of blood T cell repertoires in COVID-19. As originally analysed: By means of reference gene primer amplification, nucleated cell counts were estimated. Assay used: immunoSEQ multiplex PCR; TCRdb lists only in-frame clones, some missing. From that table come the V and J calls and clone size; the DNA was used to work out D and trimming. This sample has about 300,000 clones, with about 90% found just once.

Sequencing was carried out using PBMCs or T cells enriched from blood (not recorded which). V and J are TRBV6-1 and TRBJ1-3, with 7 bases aligning to TRBD1. This TCR derives from a woman in her 30s who had recovered from COVID-19. CDR3 sequence: CASSETRTGGNTIYF. In DNA, the CDR3 is TGTGCCAGCAGTGAGACGAGGACAGGTGGAAACACCATATATTTT.